This is a list of T cell receptor beta chains from one sample in a study of blood T cell repertoires in COVID-19. Method: immunoSEQ multiplex PCR; TCRdb's copy keeps in-frame clones and lacks some. The profile covers about 180,000 clones, with 65% to 85% appearing a single time and 6.5% to 8.5% taken by the ten largest. The specimen sequenced was peripheral blood. These receptors were obtained from a woman in her forties with COVID-19, enrolled during active disease. The CDR3 runs from the conserved cysteine through the conserved F or W. Not every row has a clone size; where given, it reads once, few, many or a size class.

clone_size	cdr3_length	v_call	cdr3_aa
-	15	TRBV24-1	CATSDPRTGTEKLFF
-	15	TRBV18	CASSRNNRAAQPQHF
-	15	TRBV11-2	CASSLQTGLNTEAFF
once	13	TRBV11-2	CASSLGQTYEQYF
-	12	TRBV29-1	CIATGGYNEQFF
-	14	TRBV27	CASRRTGGAETQYF
-	15	TRBV5-4	CASSLAGQQGYGYTF
-	14	TRBV5-5	CASSLAGRGQGYTF
-	18	TRBV5-1	CASSLVSSRGLPTYGYTF
-	14	TRBV29-1	CSVDGAGVYNEQFF
-	11	TRBV19	CASSIRAEAFF
-	17	TRBV7-2	CASSFGRQARYNSPLHF
once	15	TRBV27	CASSFGGSSYNEQFF
-	22	TRBV3-1/TRBV3-2	CASSQVYIGGGIFDSPTDTQYF
-	15	TRBV4-1	CASSRAGGPDNEQFF
-	14	TRBV9	CASSGEQGAEGYTF
-	14	TRBV5-1	CASSLGQGYTEAFF
-	16	TRBV5-1	CASSFSRGLSNQPQHF
-	16	TRBV7-9	CASSFGRGPERETQYF
-	14	TRBV10-3	CAIRVNRGGTEAFF
-	16	TRBV3-1/TRBV3-2	CASSQKASGVRDTQYF
-	14	TRBV5-1	CASSPAGGGNTIYF
-	15	TRBV6-5	CASSLDRSSGNTIYF
-	10	TRBV12-3/TRBV12-4	CASSFGKEYF
-	15	TRBV7-2	CASSSLPGQGYEQYF
-	17	TRBV2	CASSDPGQGERRYEQYF
-	17	TRBV5-4	CASSPGLAGKSSYEQYF
-	14	TRBV5-4	CASSLVQGADTQYF
-	13	TRBV24-1	CATRPGVSNEQFF
once	16	TRBV7-9	CASSLASQGSYNEQFF
-	14	TRBV19	CASREGGWNQPQHF
-	16	TRBV9	CASSVGGRVTADTQYF
few	13	TRBV6-5	CASSKMGGPEAFF
-	14	TRBV9	CASSVDSQNTEAFF
once	14	TRBV19	CASHPGTGGYEQYF
-	18	TRBV5-1	CASSLGQGASIAKNIQYF
-	11	TRBV2	CASRPQTEAFF
-	15	TRBV15	CATSGEGMDSYGYTF
-	16	TRBV9	CASSVPPTGGLTEAFF
-	15	TRBV27	CASSMGLVIGETQYF
-	15	TRBV19	CASTGWERNTGELFF
once	14	TRBV5-1	CASSYHRVGYGYTF
-	13	TRBV12-3/TRBV12-4	CASSLRSENGYTF
-	13	TRBV29-1	CSVEDRGVYGYTF
-	15	TRBV19	CASSRLAGGPSEQFF
-	13	TRBV5-1	CASSPTVSQPQHF
-	14	TRBV28	CASSYGLAEARQFF
once	16	TRBV28	CASSSRTGSNNSPLHF
-	17	TRBV7-6	CASSLGPLAGVQETQYF
-	14	TRBV13	CASSLANVGYEQYF
-	18	TRBV10-3	CAISDPLAGGTARETQYF
once	15	TRBV3-1/TRBV3-2	CASSHAPGGNQPQHF
-	14	TRBV21-1	CARRDGGGFYEQYF
-	12	TRBV19	CASSPRWPEAFF
many	13	TRBV10-2	CASSAGSGQPQHF